These 23 T cell receptor beta chains originate from one sample sequenced in a study of shared clonotypes between healthy human individuals. Profiling relied on immunoSEQ multiplex PCR, and the TCRdb table lists in-frame clones only, not all of them. The repertoire has more than 850,000 clones, about four fifths of them found once; the top ten carry about 0.52%. Sequenced sample: memory CD4+ T cells from PBMCs. As for subset: CD45RA-negative fraction. The receptors were gathered from a man between 18 and 35 years old in good health. Some clones in this sample may be carry-over from other donors' samples.

The rearrangement uses TRBV15 and TRBJ2-1; perhaps D is TRBD1 or TRBD2 (5 bases each). V dropped 2 bases and J dropped 1 base, with 15 bases sitting between them. Germline V lookup: CDR1 LNHNV, CDR2 YYDKDF (reference sequence). This CDR3 region has 17 residues. The CDR3 region has the DNA TGTGCCACCAGCAGATCCAAGGGACGGAAGTCCTACAATGAGCAGTTCTTC. This encodes CATSRSKGRKSYNEQFF.

The chain has TRBV9 and TRBJ2-2; D ambiguous. V lost 1 base to trimming and J lost 6 bases, with 16 bases between them. CDR1 and CDR2 (germline): SGDLS, YYNGEE. The CDR3 runs to 16 residues. CDR3 nucleotides: TGTGCCAGCAGCGTAAGCCCTGAGCCTCAGGCCGGGGAGCTGTTTTTT. Amino acids: CASSVSPEPQAGELFF. Filled out from reference TRBV9 and TRBJ2-2, the complete variable domain reads DSGVTQTPKHLITATGQRVTLRCSPRSGDLSVYWYQQSLDQGLQFLIQYYNGEERAKGNILERFSAQQFPDLHSELNLSSLELGDSALYFCASSVSPEPQAGELFFGEGSRLTVL.

The chain links TRBV19 to TRBJ1-2; 11 bases line up with TRBD1. With V trimmed by 5 bases and J by 4 bases, 12 bases remained unmatched. In germline, CDR1 is LNHDA, CDR2 SQIVND (reference sequence). This CDR3 has 17 residues. CDR3 in DNA: TGTGCCAGTAGTCCCCGGGACAGGGGGAATATAGTCTATGGCTACACCTTC. It specifies CASSPRDRGNIVYGYTF. Full variable domain (outside the CDR3, taken from reference TRBV19 and TRBJ1-2): DGGITQSPKYLFRKEGQNVTLSCEQNLNHDAMYWYRQDPGQGLRLIYYSQIVNDFQKGDIAEGYSVSREKKESFPLTVTSAQKNPTAFYLCASSPRDRGNIVYGYTFGSGTRLTVV.

V gene TRBV7-8 combines with J gene TRBJ1-4; no definite D call. The CDR3 runs to 13 residues. The germline V gene has CDR1 SGHVS and CDR2 FQNEAQ. V lost 5 bases, J lost 6 bases, and 10 bases lay in between. The CDR3 sequence is CASSPREDEKLFF. The CDR3 DNA reads as TGTGCCAGCAGCCCCCGTGAAGATGAAAAACTGTTTTTT.

V and J are TRBV5-8 and TRBJ1-5; TRBD1 is a possible D gene (5 bases). Germline CDR1 SGHTS, CDR2 YDEGEE. V lost 2 bases and J 2 bases, leaving 11 bases between the germline ends. The CDR3 has 15 residues. The CDR3 nucleotides are TGTGCCAGCAGCTTAGGGGCTGGAGGCAATCAGCCCCAGCATTTT. Protein product: CASSLGAGGNQPQHF. Full variable domain (missing parts from reference TRBV5-8 and TRBJ1-5): EAGVTQSPTHLIKTRGQQATLRCSPISGHTSVYWYQQALGLGLQFLLWYDEGEERNRGNFPPRFSGRQFPNYSSELNVNALELEDSALYLCASSLGAGGNQPQHFGDGTRLSIL.

The chain employs TRBV14 and TRBJ1-1, with D uncertain. This CDR3 is built from 16 residues. Looked up from germline, CDR1 is SGHDN and CDR2 is FVKESK. The V end lost 0 bases, the J end lost 1 base, and 12 bases lay between the germline ends. CDR3 in amino acids: CASSQDQWRGNTEAFF. DNA of the CDR3: TGTGCCAGCAGCCAAGATCAATGGCGGGGGAACACTGAAGCTTTCTTT. Full variable domain (outside the CDR3, taken from reference TRBV14 and TRBJ1-1): EAGVTQFPSHSVIEKGQTVTLRCDPISGHDNLYWYRRVMGKEIKFLLHFVKESKQDESGMPNNRFLAERTGGTYSTLKVQPAELEDSGVYFCASSQDQWRGNTEAFFGQGTRLTVV.

This chain links TRBV5-1 with TRBJ2-1; 7 positions agree with TRBD2. This CDR3 has 19 amino acids. Germline V lookup: CDR1 SGHRS, CDR2 YFSETQ. Trimming at V came to 0 bases and at J to 3 bases, leaving 15 bases not matched to a gene. The CDR3, as DNA: TGCGCCAGCAGCTTGGTGGGATTTTCGTCTAGCGGATTCTACAATGAGCAGTTCTTC. It yields the protein CASSLVGFSSSGFYNEQFF.

The chain employs TRBV28 and TRBJ2-7; D unresolved. Germline V CDR1 and CDR2: MDHEN, SYDVKM. The CDR3 has 13 residues. Between the trimmed V and J ends, which lost 10 bases and 5 bases, there was a span of 18 bases. CDR3 DNA sequence: TGTGCCACACTATCGATGGAGAGAGACGAGCAGTACTTC. It yields the protein CATLSMERDEQYF.

The chain uses TRBV19 and TRBJ2-1; a possible D gene is TRBD1 (6 bases). V was shortened by 1 base and J by 10 bases, with 8 bases between the two germline ends. The germline V gene encodes CDR1 LNHDA and CDR2 SQIVND (reference sequence). The CDR3 covers 12 residues. CDR3 amino acids: CASSIGRGEQFF. In DNA, the CDR3 is TGTGCCAGTAGTATAGGTAGGGGGGAGCAGTTCTTC.

This clone turned up a few times. The chain combines TRBV4-2 with TRBJ2-6; D is unclear. CDR1 LGHNA and CDR2 YNFKEQ come from the germline V gene. This CDR3 comprises 14 residues. Trimming left V 3 bases short and J 2 bases short, with 5 bases between. This CDR3 is CASSHTAGANVLTF. DNA of the CDR3: TGTGCCAGCAGCCACACGGCTGGGGCCAACGTCCTGACTTTC.

The chain carries TRBV9 and TRBJ2-1; TRBD2 matches at 11 bases. The germline V gene encodes CDR1 SGDLS and CDR2 YYNGEE. V lost 0 bases and J lost 8; bases outside the gene matches: 13. The CDR3 is made up of 18 amino acids. CDR3 nucleotide sequence: TGTGCCAGCAGCGTAGAAAATAGCGGGAGGGTATTTGTTCATGAGCAGTTCTTC. Translated: CASSVENSGRVFVHEQFF.

The chain combines TRBV11-2 with TRBJ1-3, with D perhaps TRBD1 (6 bases). Trimming stripped 1 base from V and 7 bases from J, with 17 bases between. This CDR3 is 16 amino acids long. Germline V gene lookup returns CDR1 SGHAT and CDR2 FQNNGV. This CDR3 is CASSLGFRTVENTIYF. The CDR3 DNA reads as TGTGCCAGCAGCTTAGGTTTTAGGACAGTGGAGAACACCATATATTTT.

The chain couples TRBV28 to TRBJ1-2; the D gene is possibly TRBD1 (6 bases). Germline V gives CDR1 MDHEN, CDR2 SYDVKM. CDR3 length: 17 amino acids. Trimming removed 5 bases at V and 0 bases at J, with 19 bases between. The CDR3 spells CASSPQHGQKANYGYTF. The CDR3 region has the DNA TGTGCCAGCAGTCCACAACACGGACAGAAAGCTAACTATGGCTACACCTTC.

The genes are TRBV5-4 and TRBJ2-7; 7 nucleotides align to TRBD1. V lost 3 bases and J lost 5; bases outside the gene matches: 8. The CDR3 covers 14 residues. Germline V gene data show CDR1 as SGHNT and CDR2 as YYREEE (reference sequence). The CDR3 coding sequence is TGTGCCAGCAGCTATGGTGGGACAGTGGACGAGCAGTACTTC. It translates to CASSYGGTVDEQYF.

The gene calls are TRBV11-3 and TRBJ2-2; TRBD2 aligns across 14 bases. V was pared by 5 bases and J by 7 bases, with 9 bases of the junction left unmatched. CDR1 is SGHNT, CDR2 YENEEA, per germline. This CDR3 is 17 amino acids long. In DNA, the CDR3 is TGTGCCAGCAGCACCGGACTAGCGGGAGGCGTAGGCGGGGAGCTGTTTTTT. This sequence encodes CASSTGLAGGVGGELFF.

The chain has TRBV5-4 and TRBJ2-3; D is uncertain. This CDR3 comprises 14 residues. CDR1 is SGHNT and CDR2 is YYREEE in the germline V gene (reference sequence). V lost 0 bases to trimming and J lost 6 bases, with 11 bases between them. CDR3 sequence reads: CASSLAPEGDTQYF. The CDR3, as DNA: TGTGCCAGCAGCTTGGCCCCCGAAGGGGATACGCAGTATTTT.

This clone has a single count. The rearrangement uses TRBV4-1 and TRBJ1-2; D is unresolved. The V gene's germline CDR1 is MGHRA and CDR2 YSYEKL. Trimming removed 4 bases from V and 0 bases from J, with 12 bases in between. The CDR3 has 15 residues. CDR3 bases: TGCGCCAGCAGCCCCCTGGGCACAGCTAACTATGGCTACACCTTC. Protein sequence: CASSPLGTANYGYTF.

This clone was counted a few times. This chain uses TRBV14 with TRBJ1-1; no definite D call. V gave up 1 base and J gave up 6 bases, with 6 bases separating them. Germline values: CDR1 SGHDN, CDR2 FVKESK. This CDR3 has 12 residues. The CDR3: CASSQGWAEAFF. CDR3 in DNA: TGTGCCAGCAGCCAAGGTTGGGCTGAAGCTTTCTTT.

The chain links TRBV5-1 to TRBJ2-5, with 14 bases lining up with TRBD2. The CDR3 has 18 amino acids. The V and J ends lost 4 bases and 4 bases, in that order; junction bases with no gene match: 12. Germline CDR1 is SGHRS and CDR2 is YFSETQ. CDR3 coding DNA: TGCGCCAGCAGCGTTGGACTAGCGGGAGGAGGGTCCCGAGAGACCCAGTACTTC. Its translation is CASSVGLAGGGSRETQYF. The variable domain in full, with the rest retrieved from reference TRBV5-1 and TRBJ2-5, is KAGVTQTPRYLIKTRGQQVTLSCSPISGHRSVSWYQQTPGQGLQFLFEYFSETQRNKGNFPGRFSGRQFSNSRSEMNVSTLELGDSALYLCASSVGLAGGGSRETQYFGPGTRLLVL.

This clone has only one observation. For the CDR3, the DNA is TGCGCCAGCAGCCAAGAAGCTACAGGGAACGAGCAGTACTTC. Amino acids: CASSQEATGNEQYF. The chain couples TRBV4-3 to TRBJ2-7; possible D gene TRBD1, 6 bases. V was trimmed by 0 bases and J by 5 bases, leaving 11 bases between them. CDR3 length equals 14 residues. Germline V CDR1 and CDR2: LGHNA, YSLEER.

This chain uses TRBV11-3 with TRBJ2-2; a weak D match, TRBD1 (5 bases). V lost 2 bases and J 7 bases, leaving 11 bases between the germline ends. The germline V gene has CDR1 SGHNT and CDR2 YENEEA. This CDR3 spans 14 amino acids. The CDR3 loop reads CASSLRGLGGELFF. CDR3 DNA: TGTGCCAGCAGCTTAAGGGGCCTCGGCGGGGAGCTGTTTTTT. Complete variable domain (other parts from reference TRBV11-3 and TRBJ2-2): EAGVVQSPRYKIIEKKQPVAFWCNPISGHNTLYWYLQNLGQGPELLIRYENEEAVDDSQLPKDRFSAERLKGVDSTLKIQPAELGDSAVYLCASSLRGLGGELFFGEGSRLTVL.

CDR3 bases: TGTGCCAGCAGCAAAGAAAGGCTAGCGGGAGCTGTCACCGGGGAGCTGTTTTTT. It yields the protein CASSKERLAGAVTGELFF. This sequence joins TRBV21-1 and TRBJ2-2; the D call in the table, TRBD2, was not verified against the DNA. TRBV21-1 is an annotated pseudogene. This CDR3 spans 18 amino acids.

The chain has TRBV5-1 and TRBJ2-2; 11 positions match TRBD2. The germline CDR1 and CDR2 sequences are SGHRS and YFSETQ. The junction had 7 bases not matched to a gene; V was cut back by 4 bases and J by 5 bases. This CDR3 comprises 16 residues. The CDR3: CASSISGRVGTGELFF. CDR3 DNA: TGCGCCAGCAGCATTAGCGGGAGGGTCGGTACCGGGGAGCTGTTTTTT.